The source of this TCR beta chain is a study of T-cell memory formation after mild COVID-19. Study background: TCR clusters were largely donor specific.

In germline, CDR1 is DFQATT, CDR2 SNEGSKA (reference sequence). The CDR3 spans 12 residues. The ends were cut back, 3 bases at V and 5 bases at J, with 11 bases in the middle. TCRdb redid the calling of the 5' RACE reads with MiXCR, one entry per CDR3 protein. In the table there are about 430,000 distinct CDR3 sequences, 20% to 25% of which are singletons. Points from the study as a whole: Clonal second-wave expansions that peaked on day 37 had unconfirmed SARS-CoV-2 specificity. Memory cells collected pre-infection included some clones that later responded, suggesting cross-reactive memory joined. Day 15 to 85 contracting clones showed balanced CD4/CD8; later expanders leaned CD4+.

Note on this clonotype: Its antigen is undetermined.

The sequenced sample consisted of PBMCs or a T cell subset sorted from them (not recorded which). This sequence originates from an adult woman who had mild COVID-19 (a few samples of this study predate the infection). Cell type and time point are not known. This chain links TRBV20-1 with TRBJ2-7; D remains ambiguous. CDR3 amino acids: CSARNLLNEQYF. Here the CDR3 DNA reads TGCAGTGCTAGGAACTTACTTAACGAGCAGTACTTC.